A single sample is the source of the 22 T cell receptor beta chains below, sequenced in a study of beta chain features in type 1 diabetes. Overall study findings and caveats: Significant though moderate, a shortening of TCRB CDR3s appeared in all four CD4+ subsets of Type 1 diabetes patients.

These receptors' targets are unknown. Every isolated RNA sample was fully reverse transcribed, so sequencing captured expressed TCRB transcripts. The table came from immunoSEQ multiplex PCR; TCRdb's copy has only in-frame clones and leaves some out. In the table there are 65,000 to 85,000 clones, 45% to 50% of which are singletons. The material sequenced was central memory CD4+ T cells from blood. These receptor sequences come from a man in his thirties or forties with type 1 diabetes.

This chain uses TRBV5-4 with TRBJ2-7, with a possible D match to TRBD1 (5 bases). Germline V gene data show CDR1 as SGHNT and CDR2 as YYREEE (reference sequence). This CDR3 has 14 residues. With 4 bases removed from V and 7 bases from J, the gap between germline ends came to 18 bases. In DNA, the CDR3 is TGTGCCAGCAGCGGGGCGAAGGCAGCCGGTGAGCAGTACTTC. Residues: CASSGAKAAGEQYF.

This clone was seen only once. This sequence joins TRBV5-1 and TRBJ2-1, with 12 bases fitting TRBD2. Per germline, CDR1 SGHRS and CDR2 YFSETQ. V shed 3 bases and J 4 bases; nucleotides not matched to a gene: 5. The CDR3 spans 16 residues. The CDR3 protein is CASSSRTSGVYNEQFF. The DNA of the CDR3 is TGCGCCAGCAGCTCGCGGACTAGCGGGGTATACAATGAGCAGTTCTTC.

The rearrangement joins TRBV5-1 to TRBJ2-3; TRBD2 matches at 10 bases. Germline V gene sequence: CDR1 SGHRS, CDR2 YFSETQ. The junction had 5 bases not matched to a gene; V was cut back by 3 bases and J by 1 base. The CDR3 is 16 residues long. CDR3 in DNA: TGCGCCAGCAGCTCCGGCCTAGCGGGGGGCACAGATACGCAGTATTTT. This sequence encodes CASSSGLAGGTDTQYF.

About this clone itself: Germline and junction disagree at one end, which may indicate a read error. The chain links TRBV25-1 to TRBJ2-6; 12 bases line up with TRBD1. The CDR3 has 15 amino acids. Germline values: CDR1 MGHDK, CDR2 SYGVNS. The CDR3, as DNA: TGTGCCAGCAGTGACACGGGACAGGGGGCCTACGTCCTGACTTTC. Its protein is CASSDTGQGAYVLTF.

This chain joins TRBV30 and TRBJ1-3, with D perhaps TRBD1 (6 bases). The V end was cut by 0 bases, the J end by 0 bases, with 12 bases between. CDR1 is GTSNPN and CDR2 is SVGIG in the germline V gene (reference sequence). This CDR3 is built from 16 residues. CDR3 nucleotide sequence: TGTGCCTGGAGTGTCCCAGGGGCGATCTCTGGAAACACCATATATTTT. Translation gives CAWSVPGAISGNTIYF.

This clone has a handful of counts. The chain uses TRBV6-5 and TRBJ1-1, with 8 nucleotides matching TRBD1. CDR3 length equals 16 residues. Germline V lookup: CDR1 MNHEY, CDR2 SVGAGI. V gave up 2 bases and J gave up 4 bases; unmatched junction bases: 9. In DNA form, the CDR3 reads TGTGCCAGCAGTTACCTTAGGGGACAGGCGAGCACTGAAGCTTTCTTT. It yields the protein CASSYLRGQASTEAFF.

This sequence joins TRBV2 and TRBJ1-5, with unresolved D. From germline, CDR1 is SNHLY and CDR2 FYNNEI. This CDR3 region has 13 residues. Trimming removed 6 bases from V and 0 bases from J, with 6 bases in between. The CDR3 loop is CASSQVSNQPQHF. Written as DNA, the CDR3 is TGTGCCAGCAGCCAGGTTAGCAATCAGCCCCAGCATTTT. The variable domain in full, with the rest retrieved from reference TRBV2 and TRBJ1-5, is EPEVTQTPSHQVTQMGQEVILRCVPISNHLYFYWYRQILGQKVEFLVSFYNNEISEKSEIFDDQFSVERPDGSNFTLKIRSTKLEDSAMYFCASSQVSNQPQHFGDGTRLSIL.

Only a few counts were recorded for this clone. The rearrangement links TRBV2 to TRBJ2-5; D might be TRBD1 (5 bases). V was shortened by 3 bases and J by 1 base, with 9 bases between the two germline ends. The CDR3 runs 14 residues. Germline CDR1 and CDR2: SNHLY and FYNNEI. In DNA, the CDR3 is TGTGCCAGCAGTGACGCAGGGTTCCAAGAGACCCAGTACTTC. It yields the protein CASSDAGFQETQYF.

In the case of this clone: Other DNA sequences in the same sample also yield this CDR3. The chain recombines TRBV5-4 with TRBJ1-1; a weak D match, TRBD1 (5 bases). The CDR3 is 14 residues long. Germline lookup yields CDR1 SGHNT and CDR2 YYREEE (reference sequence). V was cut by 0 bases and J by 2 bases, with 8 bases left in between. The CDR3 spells CASSLGQRNTEAFF. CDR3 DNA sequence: TGTGCCAGCAGCTTGGGACAGAGAAACACTGAAGCTTTCTTT.

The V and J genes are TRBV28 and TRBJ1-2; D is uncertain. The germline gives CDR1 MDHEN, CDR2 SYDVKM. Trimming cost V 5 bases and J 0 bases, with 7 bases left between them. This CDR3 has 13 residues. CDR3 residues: CASSPSANYGYTF. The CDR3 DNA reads TGTGCCAGCAGTCCTAGCGCTAACTATGGCTACACCTTC.

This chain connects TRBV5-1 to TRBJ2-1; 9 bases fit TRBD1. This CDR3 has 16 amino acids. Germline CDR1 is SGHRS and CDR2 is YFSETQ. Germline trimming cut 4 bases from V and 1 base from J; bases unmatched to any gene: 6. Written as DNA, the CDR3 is TGCGCCAGCAGCAACCAAGGACAGGGGTCCTACAATGAGCAGTTCTTC. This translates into CASSNQGQGSYNEQFF.

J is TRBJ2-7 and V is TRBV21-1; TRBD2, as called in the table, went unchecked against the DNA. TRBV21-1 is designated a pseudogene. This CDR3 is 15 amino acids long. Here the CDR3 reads CASSKATSGWGEQYF. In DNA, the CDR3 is TGTGCCAGCAGCAAAGCGACTAGCGGGTGGGGGGAGCAGTACTTC.

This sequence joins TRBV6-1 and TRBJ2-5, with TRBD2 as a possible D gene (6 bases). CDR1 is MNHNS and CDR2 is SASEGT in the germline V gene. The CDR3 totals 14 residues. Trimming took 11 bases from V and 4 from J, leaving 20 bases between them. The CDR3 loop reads CAGDPGLHSETQYF. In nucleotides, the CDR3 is TGTGCCGGCGACCCGGGACTTCATTCAGAGACCCAGTACTTC.

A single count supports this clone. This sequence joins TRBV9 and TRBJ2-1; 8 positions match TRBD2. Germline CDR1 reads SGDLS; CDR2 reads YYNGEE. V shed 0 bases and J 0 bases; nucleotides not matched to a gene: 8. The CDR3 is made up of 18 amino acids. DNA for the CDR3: TGTGCCAGCAGCGTAGAGGCGGGAGGAACGGGCTCCTACAATGAGCAGTTCTTC. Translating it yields CASSVEAGGTGSYNEQFF.

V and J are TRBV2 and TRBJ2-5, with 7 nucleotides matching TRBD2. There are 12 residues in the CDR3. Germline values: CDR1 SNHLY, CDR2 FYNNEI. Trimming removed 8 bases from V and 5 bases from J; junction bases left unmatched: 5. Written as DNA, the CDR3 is TGTGCCAGCGGGAGGGGCTCCGAGACCCAGTACTTC. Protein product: CASGRGSETQYF.

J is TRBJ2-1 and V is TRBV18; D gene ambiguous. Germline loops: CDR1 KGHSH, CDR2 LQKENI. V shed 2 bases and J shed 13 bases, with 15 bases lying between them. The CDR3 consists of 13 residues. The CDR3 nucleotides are TGTGCCAGCTCACCAGCCCCCGAAAGCGTACAGTTCTTC. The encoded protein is CASSPAPESVQFF.

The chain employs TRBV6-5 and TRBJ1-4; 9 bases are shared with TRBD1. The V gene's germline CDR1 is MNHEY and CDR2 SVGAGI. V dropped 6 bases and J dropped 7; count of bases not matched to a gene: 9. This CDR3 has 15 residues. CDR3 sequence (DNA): TGTGCCAGCAGCGACGGGGGACAGGGATTTGAAAAACTGTTTTTT. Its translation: CASSDGGQGFEKLFF.

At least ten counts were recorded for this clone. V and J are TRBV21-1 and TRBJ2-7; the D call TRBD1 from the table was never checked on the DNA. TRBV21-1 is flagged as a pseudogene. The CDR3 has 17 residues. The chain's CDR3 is CASSKLGQGPFLYEQYF. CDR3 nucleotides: TGTGCCAGCAGCAAACTTGGACAGGGTCCCTTCCTGTACGAGCAGTACTTC.

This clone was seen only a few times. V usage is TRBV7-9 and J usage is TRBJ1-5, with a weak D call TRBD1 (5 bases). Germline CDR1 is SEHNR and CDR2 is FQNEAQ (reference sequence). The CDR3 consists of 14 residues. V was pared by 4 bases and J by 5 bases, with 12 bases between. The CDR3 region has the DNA TGTGCCAGCAGCTACGGGAGGGGATATCAGCCCCAGCATTTT. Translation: CASSYGRGYQPQHF.

CDR3: CASTTGQGARSPLHF. CDR3 bases: TGTGCCAGCACAACGGGACAGGGGGCTAGGTCACCCCTCCACTTT. The chain joins TRBV6-1 to TRBJ1-6, with 12 bases aligning to TRBD1. The CDR3 totals 15 residues. Germline CDR1 is MNHNS and CDR2 is SASEGT. The V segment lost 7 bases and the J segment 10 bases; nucleotides outside the gene matches: 8.

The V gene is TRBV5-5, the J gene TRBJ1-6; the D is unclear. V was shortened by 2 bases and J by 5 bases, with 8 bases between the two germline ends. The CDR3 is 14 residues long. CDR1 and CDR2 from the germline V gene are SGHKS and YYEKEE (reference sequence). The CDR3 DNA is TGTGCCAGCAGCTTTGGACTGGATAATTCACCCCTCCACTTT. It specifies CASSFGLDNSPLHF.

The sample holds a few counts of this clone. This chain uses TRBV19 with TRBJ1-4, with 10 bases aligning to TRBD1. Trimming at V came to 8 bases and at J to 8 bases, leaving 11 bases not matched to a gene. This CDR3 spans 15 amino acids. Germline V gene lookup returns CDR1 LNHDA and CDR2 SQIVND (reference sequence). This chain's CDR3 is CASGTPRTGGEKLFF. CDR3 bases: TGTGCCAGTGGGACCCCCAGGACAGGGGGAGAAAAACTGTTTTTT.